This T cell receptor beta chain was identified during a study of cytomegalovirus exposure and HLA in healthy donors (dated by TCRdb to the late 2010s). At the level of the whole study: An earlier analysis of under 600 of the donors reported about 250 Gb of sequence data and some 120 million unique TCR beta sequences from 150 million to 200 million T cells. An early release covering over 500 HLA-typed donors comprised around 300 gigabases of sequencing data and 65 million to 100 million unique TCR sequences. The genetic ancestry cluster associated with self-reported Caucasian donors included over 65% of the 398 genotyped donors. The study aimed to test whether signatures of past pathogen exposure could be identified by cataloging public T cell receptors. The study profiled the T cell repertoires of around 700 subjects by immunosequencing and related them to cytomegalovirus serostatus. In addition to the first cohort of 666 subjects, a separate validation cohort of over 90 different subjects was used. The study combined high-throughput TCR immunosequencing, statistical association of individual TCRs with disease status, and machine learning to predict cytomegalovirus infection status. In a later analysis, previously published TCR beta repertoires from about 640 donors were re-analyzed and high-resolution HLA genotyping was added so that TCR occurrence patterns could be studied. In the later analysis, no new phenotypic data were used to find candidate immune exposures; instead, reliance was placed on TCR beta sequences and their occurrence across donors. An earlier analysis of a few hundred of the donors applied high-throughput TCR beta sequencing to assess whether each TCR beta V gene segment acted as functional or pseudogenic. Donor age, sex, ethnicity and CMV serostatus were compiled alongside the repertoire data. A later genetic analysis used genome-wide SNP genotypes for about 65% of the roughly 670 donors, treating that subset as a discovery cohort. Every repertoire in the discovery cohort had been generated on one and the same sequencing platform. HLA typing covered class I and class II loci at four-digit resolution. The number of donors typed differed by locus, with roughly 620-630 for A, B, C, DRB1 and DQB1, roughly 520 for DQA1, nearly 610 for DPA1, and roughly 450 for DPB1. Several DR-DQ haplotypes were treated as single units for association and clustering because of strong linkage in the cohort. Across approximately 420 genotyped donors of the cohort, an average of roughly 250,000 unique TCR beta nucleotide sequences per donor were sequenced, and roughly 20% of those sequences were non-productive. Study-wide conclusions, independent of this receptor: According to a later genetic analysis, donors in an Asian-associated ancestry cluster had fewer N-insertions in productive TCRs than the approximately 630-donor mean. In this cohort, only TCR beta chains were sequenced, and detectable features were limited by the absence of alpha or paired-chain data. Correlated functional status among segregating V segments might be attributable to linkage disequilibrium, but an unknown experimental factor could not be ruled out. Assigning TCR associations to individual alleles was difficult when HLA alleles, especially DR and DQ, strongly co-occurred. An association between a missense DCLRE1C variant and V-gene and J-gene trimming of TCR beta chains was found in a later genetic analysis and replicated in an independent cohort. The authors suggested that the approach could potentially be extended to other disease states and immunological phenotypes. CMV serostatus was the only immune exposure information available for the cohort. A later analysis found that most CMV-associated TCR beta chains appeared HLA-restricted, with HLA associations seemingly driven largely by CMV exposure. In a later analysis, TCR association rates were found to vary across HLA loci, with the most associated TCRs seen for DRB1 alleles and the fewest for HLA-C alleles. In an earlier analysis of approximately 590 of the donors, most TCR beta V segments appeared in productive rearrangements about 90% or about 30% of the time, broadly matching IMGT annotations. A cluster of highly shared sequence variants was judged likely to represent a technical artifact of the sequencing pipeline. A further reported finding was that TCR beta sequences accurately predicted the HLA-A and HLA-B alleles for most subjects in the first cohort. The 87-base-pair reads could not distinguish some IMGT-functional V segments, including TRBV6-2 and TRBV6-3, so those segments were excluded. Because some donors lacked HLA typing at each locus, the association tests relied only on the typed subset. According to a later analysis, parvovirus B19, influenza, CMV and Epstein-Barr virus appeared linked to several top co-occurrence clusters. The earlier analysis of 587 of the donors excluded 15 to 20 rarely observed V segments, including chromosome 9 orphons, because counts were too low. In the study, approximately 160 TCR beta chains were listed as associated with cytomegalovirus. A later analysis found that HLA-associated TCR beta chains were more clonally expanded and had lower generation probabilities than equally common non-associated chains. Cytomegalovirus status was reported to be diagnosed by the classifier with high specificity and sensitivity in both the original and validation cohorts. A later analysis associated about 16,000 TCR beta sequences with specific HLA alleles at a false discovery rate of 0.05. A few of the identified cytomegalovirus-associated TCR beta chains were confirmed in vitro to be specific for cytomegalovirus antigens. The presence/absence analyses assumed that sequencing depth was roughly uniform across donors, and that assumption may not be true. While some public TCRs were present in many individuals, most TCR sequences turned up only very rarely across donors.

The germline V and J ends show losses of 4 bases and 1 base respectively, and no gene match explains 7 bases of the junction. The germline V gene (reference sequence) sets CDR1 to MNHEY and CDR2 to SMNVEV. The CDR3 runs 17 amino acids, cysteine and phenylalanine included. CDR3 DNA is the only sequence kept; it has 51 bases, read in frame from the first base. Turning to this clone: Its antigen remains undetermined. Per-base quality was not reported, and no clone a single base away is much larger than it.

In total, approximately 610 healthy bone marrow donors made up the cohort. At the time of sampling, every cohort member was nominally healthy, though immune exposures that went unrecorded were likely present. The donor tested CMV seronegative, placing the donor among the approximately 360 seronegative members of the cohort. Every donor gave a peripheral blood sample, and the peripheral blood mononuclear cells from that sample were used for TCR beta sequencing. Genomic DNA extraction from the blood cell samples was performed with the Qiagen DNeasy Blood Extraction Kit. The library relied on the immunoSEQ multiplex PCR assay. For the multiplex PCR, a mixture combining 60 forward primers for TCR Vbeta segments and 13 reverse primers for TCR Jbeta segments was used. Amplification of the CDR3 region of rearranged TCR beta genes was performed with a multiplex PCR assay on genomic DNA. On the Illumina HiSeq System, the amplified TCR beta libraries were sequenced as 87-base-pair reads. The paper's processing steps were these. A later analysis tallied some 79 million unique TCR beta chains across the approximately 670 repertoires, and approximately 12 million of those chains were shared by two or more donors. Raw reads were error-corrected and collapsed into unique sequences by a nearest-neighbor algorithm in which closely related sequences were merged to remove PCR and sequencing errors. V, D and J gene segments were assigned by aligning CDR3 sequences to IMGT reference sequences. Each retained sequence needed at least a six-nucleotide match to both a V gene segment and a J gene segment. A rearrangement counted as productive if the CDR3 had no stop codons and remained in frame with V and J, and every other rearrangement counted as non-productive. CDR3 was defined according to IMGT convention as the region running from the second conserved V-encoded cysteine to the conserved J-encoded phenylalanine. In an earlier analysis of around 600 of the donors, sequences lacking an unambiguous match to a single V gene segment were excluded. In an earlier analysis of roughly 500 of the donors, V segments were called functional above 56.7% productive rearrangements and were called segregating when the between-donor standard deviation exceeded 5%. A statistical classification framework was built for diagnosing cytomegalovirus status from the catalog of TCR beta chain sequences. A later analysis assigned V and J genes by comparing TCR nucleotide sequences with IMGT/GENE-DB human TR gene sequences. In a later analysis, CDR3 sequences and most-parsimonious VDJ recombination scenarios were assigned using the TCRdist pipeline. In a later analysis, each TCR beta chain was defined by its CDR3 amino acid sequence together with its V-gene family, and reads lacking a unique V-gene family were excluded. In a later analysis, approximately 640 highly shared, low-generation-probability nucleotide sequences were removed to address suspected cross-contamination and a sequencing artifact. A later analysis calculated a clonal expansion index for each public chain from normalized within-repertoire ranks of inferred template counts. Generation probabilities in a later analysis came from a VDJ recombination model fitted to out-of-frame rearrangements, and those results were checked against IGoR. Hypergeometric tests were used in a later analysis to score TCR-TCR, TCR-HLA and TCR-CMV co-occurrence, with a repertoire-size bias correction applied to the TCR pairs. In a later analysis, false discovery rates were estimated by permuting HLA or CMV assignments 20 times. A later analysis grouped co-occurring TCRs with DBSCAN, adding TCRdist sequence similarity when clustering within HLA-allele-positive subsets. Co-occurrence clustering excluded repertoires with fewer than 30,000 or more than 120,000 public chains, plus five with anomalous nucleotide sharing. Here the immuneACCESS table is served through TCRdb, limited to in-frame sequences with V and J called. Missing clones are a known gap in these copies; in checked studies unresolved V genes cover under half, and the rest lacks a known reason. V and J calls and clone size are given by that table; D and trimming were obtained from the DNA. The sample includes 100,000 to 150,000 clones, with 70% to 85% observed a single time. 2.7% of the sample is held by the ten biggest clonotypes.

Sequenced sample: PBMCs. This clonotype was obtained from a boy between 2 and 10 years old in good health and CMV-seronegative. The rearrangement combines TRBV27 with TRBJ2-1; 10 nucleotides in the junction match TRBD1. The CDR3 corresponds to CASSSLPGQGSYNEQFF. The sequence in DNA is TGTGCCAGCAGTTCCCTACCGGGACAGGGGTCCTACAATGAGCAGTTCTTC.